The 12 T cell receptor beta chains below all came from one sample that was sequenced in a study of T cell repertoires in cytomegalovirus infection. TCRdb re-called the reads with MiXCR, one entry per CDR3 protein. The sample has approximately 730,000 distinct CDR3 sequences, around 30% seen once. These TCRs are of unknown antigen specificity. The sample here was cultured PBMCs, taken from culture after CMV antigen stimulation. These receptors were taken from a human donor in good health (CMV status not recorded). Some clones in this sample may be carry-over from other donors' samples.

Ten or more counts support this clonotype. The rearrangement uses TRBV7-8 and TRBJ2-7; D gene unclear. The CDR3 runs to 15 residues. V lost 1 base to trimming and J lost 2 bases, with 12 bases between them. The germline CDR1 and CDR2 sequences are SGHVS and FQNEAQ. The CDR3 protein is CASSLGGVRTYEQYF. The CDR3 coding sequence is TGTGCCAGCAGCTTAGGTGGTGTCAGGACCTACGAGCAGTACTTC. Full variable domain (rest looked up from reference TRBV7-8 and TRBJ2-7): GAGVSQSPRYKVAKRGQDVALRCDPISGHVSLFWYQQALGQGPEFLTYFQNEAQLDKSGLPSDRFFAERPEGSVSTLKIQRTQQEDSAVYLCASSLGGVRTYEQYFGPGTRLTVT.

The chain uses TRBV2 and TRBJ2-7; 7 bases line up with TRBD2. Trimming at V came to 2 bases and at J to 5 bases, leaving 9 bases not matched to a gene. CDR3 length equals 15 residues. Germline CDR1 reads SNHLY; CDR2 reads FYNNEI. The CDR3 sequence is CASSERAGRGDEQYF. DNA of the CDR3: TGTGCCAGCAGTGAACGAGCGGGCCGGGGGGACGAGCAGTACTTC. The full variable domain, rest sourced from reference TRBV2 and TRBJ2-7, is EPEVTQTPSHQVTQMGQEVILRCVPISNHLYFYWYRQILGQKVEFLVSFYNNEISEKSEIFDDQFSVERPDGSNFTLKIRSTKLEDSAMYFCASSERAGRGDEQYFGPGTRLTVT.

The chain joins TRBV4-1 to TRBJ2-1; TRBD2 aligns across 10 bases. Looked up from germline, CDR1 is MGHRA and CDR2 is YSYEKL. After removal of 4 bases from V and 3 bases from J, the junction contained 12 bases not matched to a gene. This CDR3 is 18 amino acids long. For the CDR3, the DNA is TGCGCCAGCAGCCTTCGGACAGCCCTAGCGGGAGACTACAATGAGCAGTTCTTC. This codes for CASSLRTALAGDYNEQFF.

The chain couples TRBV27 to TRBJ1-2; unclear D gene. Per germline, CDR1 MNHEY and CDR2 SMNVEV (reference sequence). The CDR3 has 14 amino acids. V was pared by 0 bases and J by 5 bases, with 10 bases between. The CDR3 coding sequence is TGTGCCAGCAGTTTATCCGGAAGAACTTATGGCTACACCTTC. It translates to CASSLSGRTYGYTF.

This clonotype was seen a few times. V and J are TRBV11-2 and TRBJ2-7; TRBD1 matches 9 bases. Germline V gene sequence: CDR1 SGHAT, CDR2 FQNNGV. J gave up 2 bases and V 0 bases, and 8 bases lay outside the gene matches. CDR3 length: 17 amino acids. CDR3 sequence (DNA): TGTGCCAGCAGCTTAGATCTGTGGGGACAGGGTCCCTACGAGCAGTACTTC. It encodes CASSLDLWGQGPYEQYF.

This clonotype was seen repeatedly, ten times or more. The chain links TRBV7-2 to TRBJ2-1; TRBD2 matches 7 bases. V was clipped by 2 bases and J by 1 base; unmatched bases: 5. The CDR3 runs 16 residues. From germline, CDR1 is SGHTA and CDR2 FQGNSA. The CDR3 DNA follows: TGTGCCAGCAGCTTACGTCTGGGGGGGTCCTACAATGAGCAGTTCTTC. It specifies CASSLRLGGSYNEQFF.

This clonotype was recorded a few times. V is TRBV7-9 and J is TRBJ2-7; D call uncertain. V was cut by 1 base and J by 7 bases, with 11 bases left in between. The CDR3 covers 13 residues. CDR1 is SEHNR, CDR2 FQNEAQ, per germline (reference sequence). The CDR3 loop reads CASSLVEIAEQYF. CDR3 coding DNA: TGTGCCAGCAGCTTAGTAGAGATCGCGGAGCAGTACTTC.

This chain links TRBV15 with TRBJ1-1, with 8 nucleotides matching TRBD1. V lost 3 bases, J lost 1 base, and 7 bases stayed unmatched. Germline V gene sequence: CDR1 LNHNV, CDR2 YYDKDF (reference sequence). The CDR3 is 16 residues long. CDR3 loop: CATSSPTRGPNTEAFF. DNA of the CDR3: TGTGCCACCAGCAGTCCCACCAGGGGGCCGAACACTGAAGCTTTCTTT.

This clonotype was counted between two and nine times. V usage is TRBV6-2 or TRBV6-3 and J usage is TRBJ2-5, with D hard to call. Germline loops: CDR1 MNHEY, CDR2 SVGEGT. The CDR3 runs to 15 residues. Trimming shortened V by 5 bases and J by 0 bases, and 13 bases separated the two germline ends. In DNA form, the CDR3 reads TGTGCCAGCAGTCGAAGGGTCATGTACCAAGAGACCCAGTACTTC. It yields the protein CASSRRVMYQETQYF.

This clonotype was recorded once. CDR3 protein: CASSQVHRESNTGELFF. CDR3 DNA: TGCGCCAGCAGTCAGGTTCACAGGGAATCGAACACCGGGGAGCTGTTTTTT. The rearrangement uses TRBV23-1 and TRBJ2-2; tentative D call: TRBD1 (6 bases). Being an ORF, TRBV23-1 has a function that is uncertain. The V end lost 3 bases, the J end lost 0 bases, and 14 bases lay between the germline ends. The CDR3 loop spans 17 amino acids.

This clonotype was seen more than once but under ten times. This chain joins TRBV11-2 and TRBJ2-3, with TRBD2 matching 8 bases. Germline CDR1 is SGHAT and CDR2 is FQNNGV. This CDR3 is built from 17 residues. Unmatched junction bases numbered 12, after V lost 3 bases and J lost 4 bases. Written as DNA, the CDR3 is TGTGCCAGCAGCTTTTGGTCGGGAGGGCCTATGGCAGATACGCAGTATTTT. Amino acid sequence: CASSFWSGGPMADTQYF. The full variable domain, completed using reference TRBV11-2 and TRBJ2-3, is EAGVAQSPRYKIIEKRQSVAFWCNPISGHATLYWYQQILGQGPKLLIQFQNNGVVDDSQLPKDRFSAERLKGVDSTLKIQPAKLEDSAVYLCASSFWSGGPMADTQYFGPGTRLTVL.

This clonotype was seen only a few times. The chain is built from TRBV6-5 and TRBJ2-3; maybe TRBD1 (6 bases). The germline gives CDR1 MNHEY, CDR2 SVGAGI. This CDR3 has 15 amino acids. V was shortened by 6 bases and J by 6 bases, with 19 bases between the two germline ends. CDR3 protein: CASSNGGGVPDTQYF. The CDR3 nucleotides are TGTGCCAGCAGCAATGGGGGCGGAGTGCCGGATACGCAGTATTTT.